The 9 T cell receptor beta chains given below trace back to one sample, sequenced in a study of blood T cell repertoires in COVID-19. Some clones are missing from TCRdb's copy, which holds only in-frame ones; the method was immunoSEQ multiplex PCR. The profile shows tens of thousands of clones, 77% of them singletons. Sequences were obtained from peripheral blood. Receptors originate from a human donor in a cohort sampled during active COVID-19.

This rearrangement joins TRBV7-2 to TRBJ2-7; D may be TRBD1 (6 bases). The CDR3 contains 14 residues. CDR1 is SGHTA, CDR2 FQGNSA, per germline. Between the trimmed V and J ends, which lost 5 bases and 2 bases, there was a span of 13 bases. As DNA, the CDR3 is TGTGCCAGCAGCACGGGACACCAACCCTACGAGCAGTACTTC. Protein sequence: CASSTGHQPYEQYF. Together with reference TRBV7-2 and TRBJ2-7, the CDR3 gives the full variable domain: GAGVSQSPSNKVTEKGKDVELRCDPISGHTALYWYRQSLGQGLEFLIYFQGNSAPDKSGLPSDRFSAERTGGSVSTLTIQRTQQEDSAVYLCASSTGHQPYEQYFGPGTRLTVT.

V gene TRBV9 combines with J gene TRBJ2-3, with TRBD2 matching over 14 bases. The J segment lost 3 bases and the V segment lost 4 bases, leaving 1 base of the junction unmatched. This CDR3 region has 15 residues. Germline lookup yields CDR1 SGDLS and CDR2 YYNGEE. CDR3: CASSRTSGGTDTQYF. For the CDR3, the DNA is TGTGCCAGCAGCCGGACTAGCGGGGGGACAGATACGCAGTATTTT.

The chain couples TRBV7-2 to TRBJ2-5; D is possibly TRBD2 (6 bases). The CDR3 is 13 amino acids. Germline loops: CDR1 SGHTA, CDR2 FQGNSA. V lost 4 bases, J lost 5 bases, and 11 bases lay in between. The CDR3 is CASSSSGGETQYF. The CDR3 nucleotides are TGTGCCAGCAGCTCAAGTGGGGGGGAGACCCAGTACTTC.

The V gene is TRBV7-2, the J gene TRBJ1-1; D gene uncertain. Germline assignment: CDR1 SGHTA and CDR2 FQGNSA. The length of the CDR3 is 16 residues. V lost 5 bases and J 4 bases, leaving 20 bases between the germline ends. CDR3 protein: CASSVAPGGMGTEAFF. CDR3 nucleotides: TGTGCCAGCAGCGTCGCACCCGGAGGGATGGGCACTGAAGCTTTCTTT.

The V and J genes are TRBV5-6 and TRBJ2-5; 7 bases map to TRBD1. The germline V gene encodes CDR1 SGHDT and CDR2 YYEEEE. The J segment lost 5 bases and the V segment lost 4 bases, leaving 14 bases of the junction unmatched. The CDR3 is made up of 16 amino acids. The DNA for the CDR3 is TGTGCCAGCAGCGTACGACAGGGCCGCGTCGGGGAGACCCAGTACTTC. Amino acids: CASSVRQGRVGETQYF.

In its sample, this clone was seen a few times. The CDR3 DNA sequence: TGCGCCAGCAGTACTACAGATACGCAGTATTTT. Protein product: CASSTTDTQYF. This rearrangement joins TRBV10-1 to TRBJ2-3; D unclear. In germline, CDR1 is WNHNN, CDR2 SYGVQD (reference sequence). The V end was cut by 5 bases, the J end by 3 bases, with 3 bases between. The CDR3 is 11 residues long.

This clone has more than one count but fewer than ten. This sequence joins TRBV6-5 and TRBJ2-5; D might be TRBD2 (5 bases). This CDR3 has 15 amino acids. CDR1 and CDR2 (germline): MNHEY, SVGAGI. Trimming stripped 0 bases from V and 5 bases from J, with 13 bases between. CDR3 in DNA: TGTGCCAGCAGTTACTCAGAGGGTACCGGGGAGACCCAGTACTTC. Translated, it gives CASSYSEGTGETQYF.

The CDR3 sequence: CASSLLTGPGWGYTF. The CDR3 bases are TGTGCCAGCAGCTTGTTAACAGGGCCGGGATGGGGCTACACCTTC. The V call is TRBV5-8, the J call TRBJ1-2, with D possibly being TRBD1 (6 bases). Deletions cut 1 base from V and 8 bases from J, with 18 bases between. The CDR3 length is 15 residues. Germline lookup yields CDR1 SGHTS and CDR2 YDEGEE.

CDR3 bases: TGCAGCGTTGAGGGGGGGGGAAAACCCTACGAGCAGTACTTC. Its protein is CSVEGGGKPYEQYF. V usage is TRBV29-1 and J usage is TRBJ2-7; 7 bases match TRBD2. The CDR3 sequence is 14 residues long. With 3 bases clipped from V and 2 bases from J, the junction kept 7 bases outside the gene matches. Per germline, CDR1 SQVTM and CDR2 ANQGSEA.